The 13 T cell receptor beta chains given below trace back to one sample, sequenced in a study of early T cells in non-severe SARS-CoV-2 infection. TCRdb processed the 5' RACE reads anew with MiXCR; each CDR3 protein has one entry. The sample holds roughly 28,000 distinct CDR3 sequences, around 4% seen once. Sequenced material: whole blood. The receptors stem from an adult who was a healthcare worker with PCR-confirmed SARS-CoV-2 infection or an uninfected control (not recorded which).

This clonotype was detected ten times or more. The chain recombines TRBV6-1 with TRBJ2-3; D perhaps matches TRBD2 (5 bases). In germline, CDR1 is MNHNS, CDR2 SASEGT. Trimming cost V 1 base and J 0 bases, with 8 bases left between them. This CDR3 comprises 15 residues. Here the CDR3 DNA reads TGTGCCAGCAGTGAAGAGGCGGGCAGCACAGATACGCAGTATTTT. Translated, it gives CASSEEAGSTDTQYF.

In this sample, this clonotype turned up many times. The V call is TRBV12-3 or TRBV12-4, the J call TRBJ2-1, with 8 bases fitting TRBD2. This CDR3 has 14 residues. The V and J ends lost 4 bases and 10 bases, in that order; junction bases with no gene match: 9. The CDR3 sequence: CASSSNGGAGEQFF. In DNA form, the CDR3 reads TGTGCCAGCAGTTCTAACGGGGGGGCAGGGGAGCAGTTCTTC.

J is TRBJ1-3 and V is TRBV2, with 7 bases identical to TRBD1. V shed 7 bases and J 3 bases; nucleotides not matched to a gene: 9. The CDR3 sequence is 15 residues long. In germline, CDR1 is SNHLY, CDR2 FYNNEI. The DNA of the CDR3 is TGTGCCAGCACAACGGGACAGCAACTTGGAAACACCATATATTTT. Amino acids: CASTTGQQLGNTIYF.

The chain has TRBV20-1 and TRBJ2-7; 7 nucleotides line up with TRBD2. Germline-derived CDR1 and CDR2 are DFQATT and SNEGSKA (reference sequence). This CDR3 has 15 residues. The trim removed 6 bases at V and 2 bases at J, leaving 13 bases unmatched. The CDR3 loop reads CSAATWGRATYEQYF. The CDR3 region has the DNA TGCAGTGCCGCGACCTGGGGGAGGGCAACCTACGAGCAGTACTTC.

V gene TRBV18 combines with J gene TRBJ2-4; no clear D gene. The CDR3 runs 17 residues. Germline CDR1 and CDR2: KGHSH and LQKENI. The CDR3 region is CAALRRLNLLAKNIQYF. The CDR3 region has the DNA TGTGCAGCTCTCAGGAGACTCAACCTACTAGCCAAAAACATTCAGTACTTC.

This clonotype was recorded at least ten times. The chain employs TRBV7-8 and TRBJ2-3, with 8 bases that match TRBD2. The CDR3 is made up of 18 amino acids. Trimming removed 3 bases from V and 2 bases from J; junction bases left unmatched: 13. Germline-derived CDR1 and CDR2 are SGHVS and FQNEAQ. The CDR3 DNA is TGTGCCAGCAGCTTTGATGCGGGGGGACGTCCATTCACAGATACGCAGTATTTT. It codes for CASSFDAGGRPFTDTQYF.

In DNA, the CDR3 is TGCAGTGCTAGGGGGGGACAGACGATTCAAGAGACCCAGTACTTC. It is translated as CSARGGQTIQETQYF. The rearrangement joins TRBV20-1 to TRBJ2-5, with a tentative D call TRBD1 (7 bases). This CDR3 is 15 amino acids long. Germline CDR1 reads DFQATT; CDR2 reads SNEGSKA (reference sequence). V gave up 3 bases and J gave up 2 bases, with 16 bases separating them.

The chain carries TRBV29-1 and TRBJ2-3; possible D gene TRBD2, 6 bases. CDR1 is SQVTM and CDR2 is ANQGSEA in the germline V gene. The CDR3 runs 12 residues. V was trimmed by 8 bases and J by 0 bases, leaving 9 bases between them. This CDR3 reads CSSEGSTDTQYF. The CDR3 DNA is TGCAGCTCGGAGGGGAGCACAGATACGCAGTATTTT.

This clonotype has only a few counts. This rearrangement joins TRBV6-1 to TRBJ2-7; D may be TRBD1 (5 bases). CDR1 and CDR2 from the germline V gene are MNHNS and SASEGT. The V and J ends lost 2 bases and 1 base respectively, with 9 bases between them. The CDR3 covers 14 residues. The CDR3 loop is CASSEKGISYEQYF. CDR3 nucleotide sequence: TGTGCCAGCAGTGAAAAGGGGATATCCTACGAGCAGTACTTC.

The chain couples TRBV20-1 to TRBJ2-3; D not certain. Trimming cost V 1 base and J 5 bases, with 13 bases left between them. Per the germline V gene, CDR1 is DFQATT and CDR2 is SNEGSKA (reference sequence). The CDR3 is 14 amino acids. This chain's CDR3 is CSARGSSMGDTQYF. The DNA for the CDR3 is TGCAGTGCTAGAGGAAGTTCAATGGGAGATACGCAGTATTTT.

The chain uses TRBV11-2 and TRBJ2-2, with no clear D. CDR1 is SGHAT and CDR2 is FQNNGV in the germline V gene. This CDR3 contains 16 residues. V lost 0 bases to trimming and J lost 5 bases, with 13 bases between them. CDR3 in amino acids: CASSLDRPRNTGELFF. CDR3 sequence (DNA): TGTGCCAGCAGCTTAGATCGCCCCAGGAATACCGGGGAGCTGTTTTTT.

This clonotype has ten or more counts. The chain's CDR3 is CASQGAGRETQYF. DNA for the CDR3: TGTGCCAGCCAAGGGGCAGGGCGAGAGACCCAGTACTTC. The chain couples TRBV7-2 to TRBJ2-5; TRBD1 might be the D (5 bases). CDR1 SGHTA and CDR2 FQGNSA come from the germline V gene. The length of the CDR3 is 13 residues. Trimming took 8 bases from V and 4 from J, leaving 14 bases between them.

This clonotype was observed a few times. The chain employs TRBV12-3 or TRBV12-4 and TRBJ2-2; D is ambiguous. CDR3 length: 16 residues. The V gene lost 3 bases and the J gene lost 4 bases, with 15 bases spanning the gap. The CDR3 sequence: CASSFGDVRGTGELFF. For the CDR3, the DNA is TGTGCCAGCAGTTTCGGCGACGTAAGAGGCACCGGGGAGCTGTTTTTT.